Listed below are T cell receptor beta chains from one sample, sequenced in a study of a mutant IDH1 vaccine in newly diagnosed glioma. Profiled with immunoSEQ multiplex PCR; TCRdb holds only in-frame clones, not every one. The sample holds around 80,000 clones, approximately 85% seen once. For these receptors, no antigen is known. The sample was PBMCs, taken from a glioma patient whose treatment included an IDH1 peptide vaccine. All receptors derive from a woman aged 45-65 years with glioma. Each CDR3 is given without its conserved first and last residue. Fields, in order: J gene, D gene, V gene, CDR3 protein. A D gene is named only where the DNA matches it firmly.

>TRBJ2-7|TRBD2|TRBV5-5
ASSLSGTYEQY
>TRBJ2-7|TRBD2|TRBV12-5
ASGLEAAGVNEQY
>TRBJ2-5|.|TRBV6-6
ASSRAEAGETQY
>TRBJ2-7|.|TRBV5-5
ASTPGVKVGGFYEQY
>TRBJ1-1|TRBD1|TRBV11-2
ASSLDRGREAF
>TRBJ2-5|.|TRBV7-9
ASSLSGFKETQY
>TRBJ1-2|.|TRBV6-5
ASSYRGPVHGYT
>TRBJ1-2|.|TRBV5-8
ASSRRQISIYGYT
>TRBJ2-1|.|TRBV7-3
ASSLRAYNEQF
>TRBJ2-3|TRBD1|TRBV4-1
ASSVHSGQGATDTQY
>TRBJ1-5|.|TRBV2
ASRWTGNQPQH
>TRBJ2-3|TRBD2|TRBV10-2
ASSSLLTGGNTDTQY
>TRBJ2-7|.|TRBV18
ASSEQGFYEQY
>TRBJ2-1|.|TRBV11-2
ASSLDAHNEQF
>TRBJ2-7|TRBD1|TRBV7-3
ASSLISGQGNEQY
>TRBJ2-2|TRBD1|TRBV4-1
ASSQKDRGRPGELF
>TRBJ2-7|TRBD2|TRBV2
ASSGTGGGPYEQY
>TRBJ2-7|.|TRBV27
ARSPASEQY
>TRBJ2-1|TRBD1|TRBV5-1
ASSVGTGSSYNEQF
>TRBJ1-1|TRBD1|TRBV27
ASSRGRTEAF
>TRBJ2-7|.|TRBV5-4
AKCPEPYEQY
>TRBJ2-7|.|TRBV7-8
ASSSWRDPKNEQY
>TRBJ2-7|TRBD2|TRBV4-2
ASSQISGDSYEQY
>TRBJ2-7|TRBD1|TRBV18
ASSRQDRAHEQY
>TRBJ1-6|.|TRBV9
ASSADRNNSPLH
>TRBJ2-4|TRBD1|TRBV28
ASRSGGGGAKNIQY
>TRBJ1-2|TRBD1|TRBV28
ASSLWPTGGGYT
>TRBJ2-5|.|TRBV2
ASSPRDPQTQY
>TRBJ2-7|TRBD1|TRBV10-3
AISGPGTEKSSYEQY
>TRBJ2-7|.|TRBV20-1
SPRDSYEQY
>TRBJ1-5|.|TRBV10-3
AISEGKGLHPQH
>TRBJ2-7|.|TRBV2
ASKGLFAYEQY